Below, one T cell receptor beta chain is given with its context. Its antigen is unidentified. The sample is drawn from a study of shared clonotypes between healthy human individuals. Study background: Each donor's CD8 memory used one plate, CD8 naive two, each CD4 subset three. Broader study findings: Several donors held about 5.1% of naive CD4 clonotypes in common. Represented genetic and exposure-history diversity was restricted by having few donors.

Trimming shortened V by 2 bases and J by 4 bases, and 9 bases separated the two germline ends. Germline V gene data show CDR1 as GTSNPN and CDR2 as SVGIG (reference sequence). This CDR3 is 13 amino acids long. Profiling relied on immunoSEQ multiplex PCR, and the TCRdb table lists in-frame clones only, not all of them. The sample carries roughly 500,000 clones, approximately 95% recorded once. There were no recent acute infections or vaccinations among the donors, who were healthy HIV-negative adults. The clonotype originates from a woman in her thirties in good health. V usage is TRBV30 and J usage is TRBJ2-1, with D perhaps matching TRBD1 (5 bases). Source material: naive CD4+ T cells sorted from blood. Noted subset: CD45RA+ positively selected. CDR3 DNA sequence: TGTGCCTGGAGTAAAGGGGAATACAATGAGCAGTTCTTC. The encoded protein is CAWSKGEYNEQFF. The variable domain in full, completed from reference TRBV30 and TRBJ2-1, reads SQTIHQWPATLVQPVGSPLSLECTVEGTSNPNLYWYRQAAGRGLQLLFYSVGIGQISSEVPQNLSASRPQDRQFILSSKKLLLSDSGFYLCAWSKGEYNEQFFGPGTRLTVL.